This TCR beta chain comes out of a study of response to subunit inactivated influenza vaccine. Findings of the study overall: The study's authors posited that every seasonal influenza vaccination enlists few new T cells.

Turning to this clonotype: Its specificity is not known.

CDR1 is LGHNA, CDR2 YNFKEQ, per germline. V was clipped by 4 bases and J by 3 bases; unmatched bases: 7. The CDR3 contains 16 residues. TCRdb used MiXCR to reprocess the RT-PCR reads, holding one entry per CDR3 protein. In the table there are hundreds of thousands of distinct CDR3 sequences, approximately 14% of which are singletons. The rearrangement joins TRBV4-2 to TRBJ2-2, with 8 bases matching TRBD2. Sequenced material: PBMCs from blood, taken 12 days after vaccination. This clonotype originated in a man aged 50 to 59 who received an inactivated influenza vaccine. In DNA, the CDR3 is TGTGCCAGCAGCCCGGCCGGGACTAGTCACACCGGGGAGCTGTTTTTT. Its protein is CASSPAGTSHTGELFF.